This TCR beta chain was identified during a study of T cell responses to AZD1222 COVID-19 vaccine. Points from the study as a whole: Spike-specific TCR breadth and depth grew following two AZD1222 doses.

Assay: immunoSEQ multiplex PCR; the TCRdb copy retains only in-frame clones and omits some. In the table there are over 120,000 clones, roughly 90% of which are singletons. The CDR3 consists of 11 residues. Germline V gene sequence: CDR1 MDHEN, CDR2 SYDVKM. Trimming cost V 2 bases and J 5 bases, with 4 bases left between them. Comment on this clone: Its antigen is undetermined.

The clonotype was recovered from an adult who received the AZD1222 COVID-19 vaccine. The chain carries TRBV28 and TRBJ2-7, with unresolved D. The specimen comprised peripheral blood, sampled 28 days after the second AZD1222 dose. The CDR3 loop is CASSLMDEQYF. DNA for the CDR3: TGTGCCAGCAGTTTAATGGACGAGCAGTACTTC.